The following is a T cell receptor (beta chain) sequence with its context. Patients of the Seattle cohort, enrolled during active infection, were followed longitudinally. CDR3 size: 17 residues. Germline V gene sequence: CDR1 LGHDT, CDR2 YNNKEL (reference sequence). Losses at the gene ends were 1 base for V and 3 bases for J; bases not matched to a gene: 10. This entry is derived from a study of blood T cell repertoires in COVID-19. Study information: Both acute and convalescent COVID-19 samples were obtained from the United States, Italy and Spain. PBMCs, B-cell-depleted T cells, or T cells provided the cDNA or gDNA that made up the material.

Authors' data handling: Nucleated cell counts were estimated from reference gene primer amplification. The repertoire was sequenced with immunoSEQ multiplex PCR; TCRdb's copy has only in-frame clones and lacks some. V and J calls and clone size come straight from that table; D and trimming were deduced from the DNA. Altogether around 100,000 clones are present, around 72% being singletons, with the ten largest covering 3.5% to 4%. This chain connects TRBV3-1 (or the pseudogene TRBV3-2) to TRBJ2-5, with 8 bases identical to TRBD2. The sequenced material came from peripheral blood. The clonotype originates from a man between 65 and 85 years old with COVID-19, enrolled during active disease. The CDR3, as DNA: TGTGCCAGCAGCCAAGTGGTTCCCACTAGCGGCGAAGAGACCCAGTACTTC. This sequence encodes CASSQVVPTSGEETQYF.